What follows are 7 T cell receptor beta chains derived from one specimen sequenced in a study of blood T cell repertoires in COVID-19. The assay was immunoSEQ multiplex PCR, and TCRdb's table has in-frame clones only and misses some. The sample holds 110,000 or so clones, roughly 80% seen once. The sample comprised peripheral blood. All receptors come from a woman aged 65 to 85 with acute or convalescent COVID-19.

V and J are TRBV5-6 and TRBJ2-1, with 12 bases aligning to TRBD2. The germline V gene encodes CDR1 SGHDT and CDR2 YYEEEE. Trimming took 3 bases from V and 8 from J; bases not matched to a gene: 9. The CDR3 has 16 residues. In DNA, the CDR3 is TGTGCCAGCAGCTACCCACTAGCGGGGGGCGAGTATGAGCAGTTCTTC. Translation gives CASSYPLAGGEYEQFF.

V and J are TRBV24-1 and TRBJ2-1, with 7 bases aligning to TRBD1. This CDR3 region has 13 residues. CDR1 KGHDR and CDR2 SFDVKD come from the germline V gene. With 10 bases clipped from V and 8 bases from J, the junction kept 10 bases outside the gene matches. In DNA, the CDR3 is TGTGCCACGGGGTGGCAGGGGGAATATGAGCAGTTCTTC. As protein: CATGWQGEYEQFF.

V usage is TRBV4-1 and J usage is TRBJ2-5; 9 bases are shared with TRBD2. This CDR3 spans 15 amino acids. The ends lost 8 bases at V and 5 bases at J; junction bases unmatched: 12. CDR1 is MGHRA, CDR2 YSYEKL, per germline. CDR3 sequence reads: CASGERGGARETQYF. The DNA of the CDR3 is TGCGCCAGCGGGGAACGCGGGGGGGCCAGGGAGACCCAGTACTTC.

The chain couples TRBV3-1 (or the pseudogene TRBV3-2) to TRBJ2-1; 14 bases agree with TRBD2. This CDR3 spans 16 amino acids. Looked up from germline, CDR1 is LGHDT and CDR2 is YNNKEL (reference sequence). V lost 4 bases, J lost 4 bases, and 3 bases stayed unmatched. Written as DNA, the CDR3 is TGTGCCAGCAGCCTAAGACTAGCGGGGGGGTACAATGAGCAGTTCTTC. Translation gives CASSLRLAGGYNEQFF.

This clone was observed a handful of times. The DNA of the CDR3 is TGTGCCAGCAGCCCTATAAGGGGGGGCCTGGAGACCCAGTACTTC. Translated: CASSPIRGGLETQYF. The genes are TRBV7-9 and TRBJ2-5, with a weak D call TRBD2 (7 bases). Germline values: CDR1 SEHNR, CDR2 FQNEAQ (reference sequence). The CDR3 has 15 amino acids. Deletions cut 5 bases from V and 5 bases from J, with 18 bases between. The full variable domain, rest sourced from reference TRBV7-9 and TRBJ2-5, is DTGVSQNPRHKITKRGQNVTFRCDPISEHNRLYWYRQTLGQGPEFLTYFQNEAQLEKSRLLSDRFSAERPKGSFSTLEIQRTEQGDSAMYLCASSPIRGGLETQYFGPGTRLLVL.

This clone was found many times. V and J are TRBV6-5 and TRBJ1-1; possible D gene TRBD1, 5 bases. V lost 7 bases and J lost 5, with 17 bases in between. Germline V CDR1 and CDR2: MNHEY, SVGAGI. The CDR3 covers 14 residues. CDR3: CASTAPGGGTEAFF. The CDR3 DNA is TGTGCCAGCACAGCCCCGGGGGGGGGTACTGAAGCTTTCTTT.

CDR3 nucleotide sequence: TGTGCCAGTAGTATAGGCCTAGCGCACAATGAGCAGTTCTTC. Protein product: CASSIGLAHNEQFF. The J gene is TRBJ2-1, the V gene TRBV19; TRBD2 might be the D (6 bases). The CDR3 covers 14 residues. V was pared by 1 base and J by 5 bases, with 9 bases between. From germline, CDR1 is LNHDA and CDR2 SQIVND (reference sequence).